A single sample gave rise to the 5 T cell receptor beta chains below, sequenced in a study of shared clonotypes between healthy human individuals. TCRdb's copy holds only in-frame clones and misses some; the assay was immunoSEQ multiplex PCR. The sample gives about 1 million clones, around 76% of which show up once; roughly 1.4% is in the top ten. Sequenced: memory CD4+ T cells sorted from blood. Subset: CD45RA-negative fraction. All receptors come from a man aged 18 to 29 in good health.

This clone was detected once. The chain employs TRBV5-1 and TRBJ2-3, with D unresolved. Germline V gene lookup returns CDR1 SGHRS and CDR2 YFSETQ. This CDR3 contains 13 residues. V was trimmed by 4 bases and J by 4 bases, leaving 10 bases between them. CDR3 in DNA: TGCGCCAGCAGCCCTCCGGCGCCAGATACGCAGTATTTT. It specifies CASSPPAPDTQYF.

Only one count was recorded for this clone. The sample has other DNA sequences that encode this CDR3 too. This sequence joins TRBV5-1 and TRBJ2-7; 7 nucleotides agree with TRBD1. The V gene end was trimmed by 0 bases and the J gene end by 4 bases; junction bases not matched to a gene: 7. The V gene's germline CDR1 is SGHRS and CDR2 YFSETQ. This CDR3 is built from 15 residues. The CDR3 reads CASSLEGGVPYEQYF. Here the CDR3 DNA reads TGCGCCAGCAGCTTGGAAGGGGGCGTCCCTTACGAGCAGTACTTC.

The V gene is TRBV5-1, the J gene TRBJ2-7; 9 bases map to TRBD1. Trimming took 1 base from V and 3 from J; bases not matched to a gene: 8. CDR3 length equals 16 residues. Germline assignment: CDR1 SGHRS and CDR2 YFSETQ. CDR3 sequence (DNA): TGCGCCAGCAGCTTGAATCTTCCGGGACAGGGCTACGAGCAGTACTTC. Translating gives CASSLNLPGQGYEQYF.

The rearrangement links TRBV7-2 to TRBJ2-1, with 8 bases identical to TRBD2. Per germline, CDR1 SGHTA and CDR2 FQGNSA. The CDR3 is made up of 14 amino acids. V lost 1 base and J lost 10; bases outside the gene matches: 6. Here the CDR3 DNA reads TGTGCCAGCAGCTTAGGCGGGGGGCTAGTCGAGCAGTTCTTC. Translating it yields CASSLGGGLVEQFF.

This chain connects TRBV28 to TRBJ1-5; D remains ambiguous. V was clipped by 6 bases and J by 7 bases, with 13 bases between them. Per the germline V gene, CDR1 is MDHEN and CDR2 is SYDVKM. The CDR3 sequence is 13 residues long. The CDR3 region is CASREPNGQPQHF. The CDR3 nucleotides are TGTGCCAGCAGGGAACCCAATGGGCAGCCCCAGCATTTT.